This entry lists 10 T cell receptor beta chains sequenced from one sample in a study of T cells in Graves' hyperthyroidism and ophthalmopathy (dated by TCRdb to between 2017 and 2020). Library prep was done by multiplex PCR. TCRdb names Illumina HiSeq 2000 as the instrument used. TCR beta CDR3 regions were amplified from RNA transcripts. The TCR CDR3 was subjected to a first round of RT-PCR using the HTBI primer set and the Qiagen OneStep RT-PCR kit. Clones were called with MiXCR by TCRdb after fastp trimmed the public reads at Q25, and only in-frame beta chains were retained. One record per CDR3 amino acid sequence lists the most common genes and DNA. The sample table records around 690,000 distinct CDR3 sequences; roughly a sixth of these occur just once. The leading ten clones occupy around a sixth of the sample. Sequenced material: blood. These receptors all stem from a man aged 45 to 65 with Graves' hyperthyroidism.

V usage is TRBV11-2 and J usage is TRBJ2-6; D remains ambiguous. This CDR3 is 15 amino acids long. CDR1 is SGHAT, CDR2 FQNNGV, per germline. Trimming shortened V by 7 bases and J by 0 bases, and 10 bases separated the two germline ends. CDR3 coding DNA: TGTGCCAGCACCCATCCGAGCTCTGGGGCCAACGTCCTGACTTTC. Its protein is CASTHPSSGANVLTF.

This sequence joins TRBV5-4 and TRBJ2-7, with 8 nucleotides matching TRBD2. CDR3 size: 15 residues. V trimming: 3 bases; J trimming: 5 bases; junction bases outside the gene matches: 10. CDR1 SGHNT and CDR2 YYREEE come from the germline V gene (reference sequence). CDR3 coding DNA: TGTGCCAGCAGCTACGGGACTAGGGCTCGGGACGAGCAGTACTTC. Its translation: CASSYGTRARDEQYF.

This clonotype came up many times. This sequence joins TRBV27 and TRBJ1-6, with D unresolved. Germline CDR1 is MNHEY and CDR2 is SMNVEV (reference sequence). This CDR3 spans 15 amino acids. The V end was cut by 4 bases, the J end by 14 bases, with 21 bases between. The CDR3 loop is CASSYTGIDVYSLHF. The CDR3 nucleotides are TGTGCCAGCAGTTATACGGGAATCGATGTTTACTCCCTCCACTTT.

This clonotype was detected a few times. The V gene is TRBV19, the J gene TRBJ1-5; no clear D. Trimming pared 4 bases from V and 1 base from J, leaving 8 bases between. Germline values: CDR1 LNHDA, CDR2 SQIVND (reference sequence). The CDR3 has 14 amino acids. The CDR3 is CASSTGQSNQPQHF. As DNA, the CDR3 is TGTGCCAGTAGTACCGGGCAGAGCAATCAGCCCCAGCATTTT.

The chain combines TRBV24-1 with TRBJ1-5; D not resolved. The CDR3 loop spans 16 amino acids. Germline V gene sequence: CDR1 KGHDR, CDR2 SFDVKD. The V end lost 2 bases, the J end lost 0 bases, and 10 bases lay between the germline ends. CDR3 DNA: TGTGCCACCAGTGATTCCGGCCATTATAGCAATCAGCCCCAGCATTTT. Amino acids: CATSDSGHYSNQPQHF.

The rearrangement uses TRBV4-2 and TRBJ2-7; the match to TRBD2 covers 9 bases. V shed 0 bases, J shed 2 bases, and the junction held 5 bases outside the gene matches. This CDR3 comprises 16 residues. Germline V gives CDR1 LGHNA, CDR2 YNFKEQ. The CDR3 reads CASSQDLLAGTYEQYF. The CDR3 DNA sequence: TGTGCCAGCAGCCAAGATCTTCTAGCGGGAACCTACGAGCAGTACTTC.

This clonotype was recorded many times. The CDR3 region has the DNA TGTGCCAGCAGCTTACACCGGGACAGCAATTCACCCCTCCACTTT. Its translation is CASSLHRDSNSPLHF. The chain uses TRBV11-2 and TRBJ1-6; TRBD1 agrees at 7 bases. V dropped 2 bases and J dropped 7; count of bases not matched to a gene: 5. The germline V gene has CDR1 SGHAT and CDR2 FQNNGV. The CDR3 sequence is 15 residues long.

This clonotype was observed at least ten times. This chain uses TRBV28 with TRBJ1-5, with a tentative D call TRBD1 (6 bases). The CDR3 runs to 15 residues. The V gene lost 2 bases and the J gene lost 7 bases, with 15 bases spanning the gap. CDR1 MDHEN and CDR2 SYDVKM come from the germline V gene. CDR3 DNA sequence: TGTGCCAGCAGTTTAGCACAGGGCGCGGGACAGCCCCAGCATTTT. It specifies CASSLAQGAGQPQHF.

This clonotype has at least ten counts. CDR3 protein: CASSPPGLAGAYTGELFF. As DNA, the CDR3 is TGTGCCAGCAGCCCGCCGGGACTAGCGGGAGCTTACACCGGGGAGCTGTTTTTT. The chain carries TRBV11-2 and TRBJ2-2, with 14 bases lining up with TRBD2. CDR1 is SGHAT and CDR2 is FQNNGV in the germline V gene. The CDR3 spans 18 residues. J was trimmed by 3 bases and V by 5 bases; bases with no gene match: 8.

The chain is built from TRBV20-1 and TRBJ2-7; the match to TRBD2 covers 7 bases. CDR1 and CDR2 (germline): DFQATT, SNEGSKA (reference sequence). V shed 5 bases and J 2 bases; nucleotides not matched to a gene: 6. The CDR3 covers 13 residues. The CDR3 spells CSAPSGKAYEQYF. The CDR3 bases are TGCAGTGCTCCAAGCGGGAAGGCCTACGAGCAGTACTTC.